This T cell receptor (beta chain) derives from a study of blood T cell dynamics during melanoma immunotherapy. Study details: Patients with metastatic melanoma got pembrolizumab or nivolumab-ipilimumab as first-line care.

Sequenced by immunoSEQ multiplex PCR; TCRdb stores in-frame clones only, minus some. This table holds 500 or so clones, around three quarters found once. As for time point: pre-treatment baseline. Memory T cells counted as immune-effector cells when CD3+ CD4- CD8+ CD45RA- CD45RO-high CD27- CCR7-. Response was assessed by RECIST 1.1 at 12 weeks, except a couple of rapid progressors. Prior systemic cancer therapy, immunosuppressant use and other active malignancies excluded patients. General study results and limits: Cell-free DNA CDR3 sequences most resembled the immune-effector CD8+ subset, which was also most clonal.

The germline gives CDR1 SGHDN, CDR2 FVKESK. The CDR3 consists of 13 residues. The V end lost 1 base, the J end lost 7 bases, and 8 bases lay between the germline ends. About this clone itself: The antigen remains unidentified.

The source was CD8+ T cells from blood, collected from a patient treated with checkpoint blockade. The source is a human donor with melanoma. The rearrangement uses TRBV14 and TRBJ2-1; the D is unclear. CDR3 nucleotides: TGTGCCAGCAGCCAAGTTCGCGGAAATGAGCAGTTCTTC. Translation: CASSQVRGNEQFF. Together with reference TRBV14 and TRBJ2-1, the CDR3 gives the full variable domain: EAGVTQFPSHSVIEKGQTVTLRCDPISGHDNLYWYRRVMGKEIKFLLHFVKESKQDESGMPNNRFLAERTGGTYSTLKVQPAELEDSGVYFCASSQVRGNEQFFGPGTRLTVL.